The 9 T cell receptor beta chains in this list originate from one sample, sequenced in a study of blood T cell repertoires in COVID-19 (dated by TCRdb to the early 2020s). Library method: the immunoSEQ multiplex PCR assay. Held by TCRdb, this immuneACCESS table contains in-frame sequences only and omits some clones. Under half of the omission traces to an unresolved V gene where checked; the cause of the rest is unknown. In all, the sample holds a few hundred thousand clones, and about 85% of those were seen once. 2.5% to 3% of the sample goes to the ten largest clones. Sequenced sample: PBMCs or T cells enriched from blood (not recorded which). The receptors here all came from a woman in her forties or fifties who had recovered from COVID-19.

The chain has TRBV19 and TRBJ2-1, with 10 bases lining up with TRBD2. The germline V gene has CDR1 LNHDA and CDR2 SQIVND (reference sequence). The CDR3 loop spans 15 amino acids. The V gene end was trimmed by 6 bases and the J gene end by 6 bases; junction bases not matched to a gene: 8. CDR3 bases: TGTGCCAGTAGAGAGGGACTAGCGCTCTCCAATGAGCAGTTCTTC. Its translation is CASREGLALSNEQFF.

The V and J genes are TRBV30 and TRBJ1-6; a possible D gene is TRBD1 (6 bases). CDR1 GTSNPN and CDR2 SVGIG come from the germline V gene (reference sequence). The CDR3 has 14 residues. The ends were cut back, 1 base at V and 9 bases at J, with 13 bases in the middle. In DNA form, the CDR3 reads TGTGCCTGGAGTGCGCAGGGGATTTTTTCACCCCTCCACTTT. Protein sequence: CAWSAQGIFSPLHF.

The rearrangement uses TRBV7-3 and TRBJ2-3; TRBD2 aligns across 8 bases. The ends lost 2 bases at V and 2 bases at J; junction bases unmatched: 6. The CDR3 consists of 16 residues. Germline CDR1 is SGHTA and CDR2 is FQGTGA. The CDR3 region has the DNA TGTGCCAGCAGCTTACAGTTAGCGGGAATCACAGATACGCAGTATTTT. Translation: CASSLQLAGITDTQYF.

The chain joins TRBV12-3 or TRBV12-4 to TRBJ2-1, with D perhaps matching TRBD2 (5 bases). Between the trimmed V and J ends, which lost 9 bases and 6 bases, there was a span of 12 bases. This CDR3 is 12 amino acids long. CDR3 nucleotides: TGTGCCAGTATGGTCGGGGTCAATGAGCAGTTCTTC. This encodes CASMVGVNEQFF.

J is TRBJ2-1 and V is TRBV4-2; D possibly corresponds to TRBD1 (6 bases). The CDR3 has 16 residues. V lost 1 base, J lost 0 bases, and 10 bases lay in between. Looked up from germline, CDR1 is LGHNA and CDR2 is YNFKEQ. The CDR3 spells CASSQVPDSSYNEQFF. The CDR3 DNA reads TGTGCCAGCAGCCAAGTACCGGACAGCTCCTACAATGAGCAGTTCTTC.

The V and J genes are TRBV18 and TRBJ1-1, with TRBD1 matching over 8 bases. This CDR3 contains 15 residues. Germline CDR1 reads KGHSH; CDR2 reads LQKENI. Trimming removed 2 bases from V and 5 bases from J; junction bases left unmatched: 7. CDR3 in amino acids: CASSPSSGGYTEAFF. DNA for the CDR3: TGTGCCAGCTCACCATCGTCAGGGGGCTATACTGAAGCTTTCTTT.

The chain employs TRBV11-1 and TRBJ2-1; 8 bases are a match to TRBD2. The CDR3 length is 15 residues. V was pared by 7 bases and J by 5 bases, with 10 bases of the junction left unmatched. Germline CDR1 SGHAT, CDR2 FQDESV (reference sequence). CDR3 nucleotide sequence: TGTGCCAGCACGGGGGGGGCGGGAGCAGACAATGAGCAGTTCTTC. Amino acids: CASTGGAGADNEQFF.

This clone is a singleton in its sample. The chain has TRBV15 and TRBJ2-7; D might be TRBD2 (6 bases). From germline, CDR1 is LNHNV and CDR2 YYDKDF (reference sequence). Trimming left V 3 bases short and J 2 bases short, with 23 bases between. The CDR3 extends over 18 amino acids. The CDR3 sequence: CATSRGGESGSLTYEQYF. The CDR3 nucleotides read TGTGCCACCAGCAGGGGTGGGGAGAGCGGGTCCCTTACCTACGAGCAGTACTTC.

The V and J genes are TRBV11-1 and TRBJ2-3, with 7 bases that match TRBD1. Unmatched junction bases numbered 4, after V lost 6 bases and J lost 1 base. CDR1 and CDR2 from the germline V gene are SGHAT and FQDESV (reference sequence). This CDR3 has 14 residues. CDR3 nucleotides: TGTGCCAGCAGTTTCGACAGGGGCACAGATACGCAGTATTTT. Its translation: CASSFDRGTDTQYF.